The TCR beta chain described here comes from a study of spatial heterogeneity in lung cancer. Indicated time point: sample taken at primary tumor resection. Whole RNA, isolated from tumor, nontumor lung or frozen PBMC, was sequenced without prior sorting. Using its own MiXCR run on the 5' RACE reads, TCRdb lists one record per CDR3 protein. Here the sample spans almost 75,000 distinct CDR3 sequences, 10% to 15% being singletons. Unmatched junction bases numbered 2, after V lost 1 base and J lost 5 bases. The CDR3 covers 15 residues. In germline, CDR1 is LGHDT, CDR2 YNNKEL (reference sequence). This clonotype was seen a handful of times.

Source: PBMCs, taken at surgery. This sequence was found in a male donor with early-stage non-small cell lung cancer. The rearrangement joins TRBV3-1 to TRBJ1-5, with 10 bases fitting TRBD1. This CDR3 reads CASSQGDRGHQPQHF. In nucleotides, the CDR3 is TGTGCCAGCAGCCAAGGTGACAGGGGGCATCAGCCCCAGCATTTT.